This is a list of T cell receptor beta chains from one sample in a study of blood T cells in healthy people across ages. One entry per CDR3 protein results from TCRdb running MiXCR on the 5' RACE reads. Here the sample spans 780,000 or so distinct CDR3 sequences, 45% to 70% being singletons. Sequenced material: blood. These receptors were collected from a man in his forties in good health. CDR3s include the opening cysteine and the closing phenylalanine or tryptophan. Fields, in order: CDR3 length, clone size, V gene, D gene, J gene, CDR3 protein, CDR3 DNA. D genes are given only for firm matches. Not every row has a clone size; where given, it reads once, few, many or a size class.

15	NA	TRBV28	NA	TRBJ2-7	CASSGPGRSSYEQYF	TGTGCCAGCAGTGGGCCGGGGCGGAGCTCCTACGAGCAGTACTTC
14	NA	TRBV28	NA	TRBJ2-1	CASSLITPGNEQFF	TGTGCCAGCAGTTTAATCACACCAGGCAATGAGCAGTTCTTC
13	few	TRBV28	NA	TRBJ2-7	CASSQFVGTEQYF	TGTGCCAGCAGTCAATTCGTTGGGACCGAGCAGTACTTC
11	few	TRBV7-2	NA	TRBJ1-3	CASSLGYTIYF	TGTGCCAGCAGCTTAGGCTACACCATATATTTT
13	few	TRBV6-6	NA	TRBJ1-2	CASSPSSNYGYTF	TGTGCCAGCAGCCCTTCTTCTAACTATGGCTACACCTTC
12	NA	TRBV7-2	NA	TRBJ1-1	CASSPSWGEAFF	TGTGCCAGCAGCCCCTCGTGGGGTGAAGCTTTCTTT
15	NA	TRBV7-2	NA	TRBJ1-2	CASSLGSGALDGYTF	TGTGCCAGCAGCTTAGGCTCGGGGGCGCTTGACGGCTACACCTTC
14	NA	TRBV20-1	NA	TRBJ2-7	CSARDRDFGYEQYF	TGCAGTGCTAGAGATCGTGACTTCGGGTACGAGCAGTACTTC
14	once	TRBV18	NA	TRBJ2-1	CASSPGQQRNEQFF	TGTGCCAGCTCACCGGGCCAACAAAGGAATGAGCAGTTCTTC
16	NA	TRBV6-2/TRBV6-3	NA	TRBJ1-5	CASPWRTVPSNQPQHF	TGTGCCAGCCCTTGGAGGACCGTCCCGAGCAATCAGCCCCAGCATTTT
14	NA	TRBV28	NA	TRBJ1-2	CASSVSGAHYGYTF	TGTGCCAGCAGTGTATCAGGGGCGCACTATGGCTACACCTTC
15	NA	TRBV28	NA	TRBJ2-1	CASSLVIAESGEQFF	TGTGCCAGCAGTTTGGTAATAGCGGAGTCAGGTGAGCAGTTCTTC
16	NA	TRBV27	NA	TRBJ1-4	CASSSSSVKADGKLFF	TGTGCCAGCAGTTCCTCTTCGGTTAAAGCGGATGGAAAACTGTTTTTT
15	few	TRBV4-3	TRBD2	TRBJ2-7	CASSQEGGGPDEQYF	TGCGCCAGCAGCCAAGAGGGGGGAGGGCCCGACGAGCAGTACTTC
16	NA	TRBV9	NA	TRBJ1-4	CASSVGGGRSDEKLFF	TGTGCCAGCAGCGTAGGAGGAGGGAGAAGCGATGAAAAACTGTTTTTT
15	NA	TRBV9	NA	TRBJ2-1	CASNQGWSSYNEQFF	TGTGCCAGCAATCAGGGGTGGAGCTCCTACAATGAGCAGTTCTTC
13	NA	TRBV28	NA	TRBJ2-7	CASSITRNNEQYF	TGTGCCAGCAGTATTACCCGTAACAATGAGCAGTACTTC
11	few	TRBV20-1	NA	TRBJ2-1	CSARRDNEQFF	TGCAGCGCCAGACGGGACAATGAGCAGTTCTTC
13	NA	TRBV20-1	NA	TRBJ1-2	CSARVSYTYGYTF	TGCAGTGCTAGGGTTTCCTACACGTATGGCTACACCTTC
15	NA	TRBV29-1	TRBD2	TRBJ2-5	CSVELAGNLGETQYF	TGCAGCGTTGAACTAGCGGGGAACCTGGGGGAGACCCAGTACTTC
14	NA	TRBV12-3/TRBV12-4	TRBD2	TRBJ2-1	CASASGVLYNEQFF	TGTGCCAGCGCTAGCGGGGTACTATACAATGAGCAGTTCTTC
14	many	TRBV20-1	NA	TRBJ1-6	CSARDRAVGSPLHF	TGCAGTGCTAGAGACAGGGCCGTCGGTTCACCCCTCCACTTT
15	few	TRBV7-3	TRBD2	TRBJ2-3	CASSLLAGGGDTQYF	TGTGCCAGCAGCTTATTAGCGGGAGGTGGGGATACGCAGTATTTT
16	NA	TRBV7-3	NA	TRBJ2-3	CASSPRLGTSTDTQYF	TGTGCCAGCAGCCCCCGACTAGGGACTAGCACAGATACGCAGTATTTT
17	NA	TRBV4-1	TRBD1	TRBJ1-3	CASSQETGSLAGNTIYF	TGCGCCAGCAGCCAAGAGACAGGGTCCCTTGCTGGAAACACCATATATTTT
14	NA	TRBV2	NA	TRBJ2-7	CASTGGVGPYEQYF	TGTGCCAGCACTGGAGGGGTGGGACCCTACGAGCAGTACTTC
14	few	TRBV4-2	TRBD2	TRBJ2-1	CASSQEGTSDEQFF	TGTGCCAGCAGCCAAGAAGGCACTAGCGATGAGCAGTTCTTC
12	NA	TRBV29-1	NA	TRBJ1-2	CSVVQGFNGYTF	TGCAGCGTTGTCCAGGGATTCAATGGCTACACCTTC
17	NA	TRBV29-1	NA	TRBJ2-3	CSVGPETGFQSTDTQYF	TGCAGCGTTGGACCGGAAACAGGGTTTCAAAGCACAGATACGCAGTATTTT
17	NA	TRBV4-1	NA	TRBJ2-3	CASSPGYDRSSQDTQYF	TGCGCCAGCAGCCCCGGTTACGACAGGTCGTCACAGGATACGCAGTATTTT
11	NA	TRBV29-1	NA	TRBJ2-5	CSTNMVETQYF	TGCAGCACAAATATGGTGGAGACCCAGTACTTC
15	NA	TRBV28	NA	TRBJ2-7	CASRYAGTRTYEQYF	TGTGCCAGCAGGTATGCCGGGACAAGGACCTACGAGCAGTACTTC
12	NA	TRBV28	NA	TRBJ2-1	CASSFFGVEQFF	TGTGCCAGCAGTTTCTTCGGGGTCGAGCAGTTCTTC
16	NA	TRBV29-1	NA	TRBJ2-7	CSVMGGVESSYNEQYF	TGCAGCGTTATGGGTGGTGTAGAGAGCTCCTACAATGAGCAGTACTTC
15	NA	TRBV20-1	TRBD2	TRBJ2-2	CSARRLADNTGELFF	TGCAGTGCTAGGCGGCTAGCGGACAACACCGGGGAGCTGTTTTTT
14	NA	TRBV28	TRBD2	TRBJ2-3	CASLLAGGQDTQYF	TGTGCCAGCCTGCTAGCGGGAGGGCAGGATACGCAGTATTTT
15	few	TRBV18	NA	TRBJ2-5	CASSPPERTQETQYF	TGTGCCAGCTCACCACCAGAACGAACCCAAGAGACCCAGTACTTC
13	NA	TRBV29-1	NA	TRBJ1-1	CSVTGRMNTEAFF	TGCAGCGTTACAGGGCGGATGAACACTGAAGCTTTCTTT
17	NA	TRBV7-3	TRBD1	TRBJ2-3	CASSSKRGQGDLYTQYF	TGTGCCAGCAGCTCAAAACGAGGACAGGGGGACCTTTATACGCAGTATTTT
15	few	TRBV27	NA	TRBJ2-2	CASSFFPDVTGELFF	TGTGCCAGCAGTTTCTTTCCGGACGTTACCGGGGAGCTGTTTTTT
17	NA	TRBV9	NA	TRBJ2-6	CASSVEVRSSGANVLTF	TGTGCCAGCAGCGTAGAGGTCCGAAGCTCTGGGGCCAACGTCCTGACTTTC
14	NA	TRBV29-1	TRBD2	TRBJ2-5	CSVPGGTSRETQYF	TGCAGCGTTCCTGGCGGGACTAGTCGAGAGACCCAGTACTTC
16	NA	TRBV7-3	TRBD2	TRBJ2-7	CASSSVRASGRYEQYF	TGTGCCAGCAGCTCAGTCCGTGCTAGCGGGAGATACGAGCAGTACTTC
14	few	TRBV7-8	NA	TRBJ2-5	CASRPTEAVETQYF	TGTGCCAGCAGACCAACCGAAGCAGTAGAGACCCAGTACTTC
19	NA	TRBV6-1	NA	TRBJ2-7	CASSARLRASGHTSYEQYF	TGTGCCAGCAGTGCCCGATTGAGGGCCTCGGGTCATACTTCCTACGAGCAGTACTTC
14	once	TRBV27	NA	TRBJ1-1	CASSFRDVSAEAFF	TGTGCCAGCAGTTTTAGGGATGTTAGCGCTGAAGCTTTCTTT
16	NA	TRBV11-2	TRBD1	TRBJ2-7	CASRWGIETGPYEQYF	TGTGCCAGCCGCTGGGGCATCGAGACAGGGCCCTACGAGCAGTACTTC
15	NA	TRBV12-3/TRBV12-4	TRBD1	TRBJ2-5	CASSSMTGGQETQYF	TGTGCCAGCAGTTCGATGACAGGGGGGCAAGAGACCCAGTACTTC
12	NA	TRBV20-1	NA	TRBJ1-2	CSAPHTSYGYTF	TGCAGTGCTCCGCACACTTCCTATGGCTACACCTTC
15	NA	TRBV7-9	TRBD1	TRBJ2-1	CASSLAVGQDNEQFF	TGTGCCAGCAGCTTAGCGGTGGGACAGGACAATGAGCAGTTCTTC
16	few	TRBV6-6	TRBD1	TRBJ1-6	CASSYPPGQGLSPLHF	TGTGCCAGCAGTTACCCGCCGGGACAGGGTTTGTCACCCCTCCACTTT
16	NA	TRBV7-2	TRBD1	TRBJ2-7	CASSLGGGTGGEEQYF	TGTGCCAGCAGCTTAGGAGGGGGGACAGGTGGAGAAGAGCAGTACTTC
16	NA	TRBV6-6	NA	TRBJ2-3	CASSYGLARSTDTQYF	TGTGCCAGCAGTTACGGGCTAGCCAGGAGCACAGATACGCAGTATTTT
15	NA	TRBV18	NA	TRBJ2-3	CASSESGARLDTQYF	TGTGCCAGCTCAGAGTCGGGGGCGAGGTTGGATACGCAGTATTTT
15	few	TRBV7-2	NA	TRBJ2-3	CASSSLGLSTDTQYF	TGTGCCAGCAGCTCCCTGGGACTCAGCACAGATACGCAGTATTTT
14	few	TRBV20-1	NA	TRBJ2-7	CSAGGGRSSYEQYF	TGCAGTGCCGGGGGCGGGAGAAGCTCCTACGAGCAGTACTTC
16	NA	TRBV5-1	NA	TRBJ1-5	CASSPGRSLGNQPQHF	TGCGCCAGCAGCCCAGGACGGTCCCTAGGCAATCAGCCCCAGCATTTT